This T cell receptor beta chain appears in the sequencing data of a study of T cell responses to AZD1222 COVID-19 vaccine. TCRdb's copy holds only in-frame clones and misses some; the assay was immunoSEQ multiplex PCR. Of some 130,000 clones listed, 92% were seen once; the top ten hold roughly 3.1%. Findings and caveats of the study: Repertoires were collected only later (after the peak T cell response had occurred). Of the AZD1222 recipients, only 6 or 7 were seropositive at baseline.

The CDR3 length is 12 residues. Deletions cut 0 bases from V and 8 bases from J, with 5 bases between. Germline CDR1 MNHNY, CDR2 SVGAGI (reference sequence). As for this clone: Antigen specificity is unknown.

This TCR derives from an adult in good health. The chain combines TRBV6-6 with TRBJ2-1, with D unresolved. The starting material was peripheral blood, obtained on day 0 of AZD1222 vaccination. CDR3 bases: TGTGCCAGCAGTTACTCGGCCGATGAGCAGTTCTTC. Protein sequence: CASSYSADEQFF.